What follows is one TCR beta chain and its context. The antigen it recognizes is unknown. No quality values exist for individual bases; no much larger clone is one base distant. This entry belongs to a study of long-term antiretroviral therapy in people with HIV (dated by TCRdb to the early 2020s). About the study as a whole: Collection of the earliest samples took place about a decade ahead of the 2015 WHO recommendation for immediate ART, at a time when ART was typically delayed until CD4 counts fell. This retrospective serial study examined whether starting ART and sustained HIV suppression were associated with changes in the composition and diversity of the TRB repertoire in peripheral blood. A total of some 200 cryopreserved PBMC samples came from approximately 30 adults with confirmed HIV infection and were collected serially over a mean of roughly 6 years (range 1-12). Of the roughly 31 participants with HIV, about twelve were female. Test extractions of a monoclonal T-cell line alongside some 35 polyclonal samples showed no cross-contamination during QIAcube processing. Overall results and qualifications from the work: Narrower CDR3 length ranges were observed in HIV repertoires than in controls, and an antigen-experienced repertoire with only a slight naive shift after ART was suggested by the network structure. The samples were dated from the mid-2000s to the late 2010s, and the ART regimens that were used may be less effective than current ART regimens. Unsorted PBMC were profiled instead of sorted CD4+ and CD8+ T cells because pre-ART samples had limited cell numbers. Starting ART was linked to a significant rise in TRB diversity, yet even after long-term ART the diversity remained significantly lower than in transplant donor controls. Because PBMC availability was limited, only the TCR beta chain was sequenced, with no alpha chain pairing. Inferences about post-ART repertoire changes are limited because no data were available on ART adherence, viral resistance or therapy changes. The repertoire was dominated across all time points by expanded TRB clones identified before ART initiation, although this dominance was seen to fluctuate and to decrease in many PLHIV after ART.

V is pruned by 6 bases and J by 5 bases, leaving 10 bases of the junction without a gene match. As encoded in the germline V gene, CDR1 is MDHEN while CDR2 is SYDVKM. The CDR3 numbers 16 residues from cysteine through phenylalanine. Just CDR3 DNA is preserved here, 48 bases in frame from base 1. The immunoSEQ hsTCRB v3.0 assay was used at survey level resolution to sequence the TRB variable region. The target sequencing depth for TRB was roughly 35,000-55,000 T-cell genomes per sample. Pooled TRB libraries were sequenced on an Illumina MiSeq with a v3 150-cycle kit. As for how the authors treated the data: Repertoire analysis ran in R within a reproducible Nextflow workflow covering QC, data transformation and analysis. LymphoSeq2, an R package for AIRR-Seq data exploration, was used to implement custom analyses. A handful of samples that produced fewer than 5000 total TRB sequences were removed, so some 190 HIV repertoires were analyzed. Among the 170 to 200 retained HIV repertoires, approximately 61 were collected before ART initiation and 129 after ART initiation. Repertoires were downsampled to 5000 TRB nucleotide sequences, with summary statistics averaged over 100 downsampling iterations. Only TRB sequences with CDR3 regions of at least seven amino acids were retained for analysis. Diversity was assessed using a clonality score derived from Shannon entropy and using the Gini coefficient. In the repertoire networks, any two of the top 5000 CDR3 amino acid sequences were linked whenever the two sequences differed by an edit distance of one. Antigen specificity groups and MHC restriction were predicted for TRB CDR3 amino acid sequences with GLIPH2. To flag known associations with CMV, EBV, HIV or tissue antigens, CDR3 amino acid sequences were compared against VDJdb and McPAS-TCR. Pre-ART, post-ART and control groups were compared with Wilcoxon signed-rank tests and Holm-Bonferroni correction. Not all clones reach the TCRdb copy of this immuneACCESS table, which keeps in-frame sequences only. Checked studies attribute under half of the gap to unresolved V genes and leave the rest unexplained. V and J calls and clone size are those listed in that table; D and trimming were worked out from the DNA. The sample profile shows about 22,000 clones; 88% of them were found once. The ten largest clones add up to 6.4% of the sample.

To be included, a participant needed at least one PBMC sample from before ART initiation plus at least two post-ART samples. All participants with HIV were treated in the United States of America. Before DNA extraction, cryopreserved samples of about 0.95-10 million PBMC were thawed and washed. At the time of the earliest PBMC sample, participants with HIV were aged between about 20 and 60 years. PBMC samples from each participant spanned 1-4 timepoints before ART initiation and 2-8 timepoints after ART initiation, with a median of 7 samples. Serial HIV viral load, CD4+ T-cell count, ART history and demographic data were obtained for every participant. Genomic DNA was extracted from unsorted PBMC with a Qiagen kit on a QIAcube, with processing performed in batches of 12 samples.

The TCR comes from a man in his sixties with HIV. The chain is assembled from TRBV28 and TRBJ2-1, and TRBD1 matches 10 of the central bases. Sequencing was performed on unsorted PBMCs, taken 0.6 years after starting antiretroviral therapy. This receptor carries the CDR3 CASSTTGQGGHNEQFF. The sequenced DNA: TGTGCCAGCAGCACTACCGGACAGGGGGGCCACAATGAGCAGTTCTTC.